This T cell receptor (beta chain) is drawn from a study of blood T cell repertoires in COVID-19. Under the authors' procedure: Researchers report that nucleated cell counts were estimated from reference gene primer amplification. Assay: immunoSEQ multiplex PCR; the TCRdb copy retains only in-frame clones and omits some. V and J calls and clone size follow that table, whereas D and trimming were derived from the DNA. The top ten clones hold roughly 7% of a sample with over 150,000 clones, about 88% of them seen once. The receptor comes from a man aged 45-60 years who had recovered from COVID-19. Sequencing was performed on PBMCs or T cells enriched from blood (not recorded which).

CDR3 nucleotide sequence: TGCGCCAGCAGCTTGGAGGGGAATTCACCCCTCCACTTT. Translating gives CASSLEGNSPLHF. The V and J genes are TRBV5-1 and TRBJ1-6; D is possibly TRBD1 (5 bases). V gave up 0 bases and J gave up 7 bases, with 5 bases separating them. Looked up from germline, CDR1 is SGHRS and CDR2 is YFSETQ. The CDR3 is 13 amino acids.